This T cell receptor beta chain originates from a study of shared clonotypes between healthy human individuals. Study-level results: For naive CD4 cells, roughly 5% of clonotypes were shared across four donors. An expected dependence of interdonor clonotype sharing on sequencing depth was noted.

V was clipped by 0 bases and J by 0 bases, with 9 bases between them. The CDR3 has 16 residues. The germline V gene encodes CDR1 SGHTA and CDR2 FQGNSA. The assay was immunoSEQ multiplex PCR, and TCRdb's table has in-frame clones only and misses some. Among under 650,000 clones listed, 90% to 96% were seen once. CD4+ cell separation produced CD45RA+ naive and CD45RA-negative memory subsets. About this clone itself: Its specificity is not known.

The TCR comes from a woman between 25 and 40 years old in good health. The sample consisted of naive CD4+ T cells sorted from blood. Regarding subset: CD45RA+ positively selected. The rearrangement joins TRBV7-2 to TRBJ2-1; D gene unclear. The CDR3 sequence is CASSLAYLSSYNEQFF. DNA for the CDR3: TGTGCCAGCAGCTTAGCGTATTTGAGCTCCTACAATGAGCAGTTCTTC.